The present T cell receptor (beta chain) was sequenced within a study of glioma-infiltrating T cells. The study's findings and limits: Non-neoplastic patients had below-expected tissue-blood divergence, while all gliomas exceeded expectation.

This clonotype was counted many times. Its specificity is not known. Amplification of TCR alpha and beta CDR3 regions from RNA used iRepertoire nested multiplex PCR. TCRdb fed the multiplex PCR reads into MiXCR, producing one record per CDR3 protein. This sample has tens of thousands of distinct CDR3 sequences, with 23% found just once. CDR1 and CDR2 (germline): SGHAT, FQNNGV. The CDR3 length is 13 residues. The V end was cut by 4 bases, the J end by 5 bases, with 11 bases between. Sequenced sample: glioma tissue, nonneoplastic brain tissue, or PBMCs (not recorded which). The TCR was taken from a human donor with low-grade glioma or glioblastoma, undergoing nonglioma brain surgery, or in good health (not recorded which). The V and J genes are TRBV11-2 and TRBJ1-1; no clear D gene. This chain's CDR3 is CASSSPVRTEAFF. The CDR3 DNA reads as TGTGCCAGCAGCTCCCCCGTCCGTACTGAAGCTTTCTTT.